The T cell receptor beta chain described here comes from a study of cytomegalovirus exposure and HLA in healthy donors. Whole-study results and caveats: Analysis was carried out at a later point, and it linked a missense DCLRE1C variant to TCR beta V- and J-gene trimming. Reported performance of the classifier showed diagnosis of cytomegalovirus status with high specificity and sensitivity. In an earlier analysis, about 87% or about 30%: the productive usage of most TCR beta V segments.

PCR amplification relied on 60 Vbeta primers (plus 13 Jbeta primers). Sequencing was performed with immunoSEQ multiplex PCR; in TCRdb, only in-frame clones are kept and a portion is missing. The sample comprises about 170,000 clones, 75% to 80% of which are singletons, and around 0.89% rests with the top ten. Comment on this clone: Its antigen is as yet unknown.

The germline V and J ends were trimmed by 9 bases and 4 bases, with 18 bases remaining between them. The CDR3 is 14 residues long. Germline V lookup: CDR1 LNHDA, CDR2 SQIVND (reference sequence). Sequencing was done on a sample of PBMCs. The chain links TRBV19 to TRBJ1-2, with a tentative D call TRBD1 (6 bases). The sequence was obtained from a woman aged 50 to 65 in good health and CMV-seropositive. CDR3 nucleotide sequence: TGTGCCAGCGAACAGGGCAGAGATCCCTATGGCTACACCTTC. It codes for CASEQGRDPYGYTF.